Each of the 18 T cell receptor beta chains below was sequenced from the same sample in a study of blood T cell repertoires in COVID-19. Using immunoSEQ multiplex PCR, the repertoire was profiled, and TCRdb retains in-frame clones only, with some absent. The table has 200,000 to 250,000 clones, roughly 78% seen once. Input material: peripheral blood. Receptors originate from a woman aged 40 to 55 with acute or convalescent COVID-19.

The V call is TRBV7-2, the J call TRBJ1-2, with TRBD1 identical over 8 bases. V dropped 5 bases and J dropped 6; count of bases not matched to a gene: 8. The CDR3 loop spans 14 amino acids. Germline-derived CDR1 and CDR2 are SGHTA and FQGNSA. This CDR3 is CASSARTGNHGYTF. The CDR3 DNA reads as TGTGCCAGCAGCGCCCGGACAGGGAATCATGGCTACACCTTC. Supplemented by reference TRBV7-2 and TRBJ1-2, the full variable domain reads GAGVSQSPSNKVTEKGKDVELRCDPISGHTALYWYRQSLGQGLEFLIYFQGNSAPDKSGLPSDRFSAERTGGSVSTLTIQRTQQEDSAVYLCASSARTGNHGYTFGSGTRLTVV.

The rearrangement joins TRBV5-4 to TRBJ2-7; 9 nucleotides agree with TRBD2. This CDR3 is built from 15 residues. Germline CDR1 and CDR2: SGHNT and YYREEE (reference sequence). Germline trimming cut 3 bases from V and 2 bases from J; bases unmatched to any gene: 6. The CDR3 DNA sequence: TGTGCCAGCAGCTCCTTAGCGGGAGTAACCTACGAGCAGTACTTC. As protein: CASSSLAGVTYEQYF.

This sequence joins TRBV5-1 and TRBJ1-4; 7 bases line up with TRBD1. CDR3 length: 16 amino acids. Germline CDR1 SGHRS, CDR2 YFSETQ. The ends lost 1 base at V and 5 bases at J; junction bases unmatched: 8. CDR3 bases: TGCGCCAGCAGCTTGTCAGGATCAGGGGGGAATGAAAAACTGTTTTTT. Protein sequence: CASSLSGSGGNEKLFF.

The rearrangement uses TRBV3-1 (or the pseudogene TRBV3-2) and TRBJ1-1; 7 nucleotides agree with TRBD1. The V gene's germline CDR1 is LGHDT and CDR2 YNNKEL (reference sequence). CDR3 size: 14 residues. Germline trimming cut 3 bases from V and 7 bases from J; bases unmatched to any gene: 8. Written as DNA, the CDR3 is TGTGCCAGCAGCCATGACAGGGTACAAGTTGAAGCTTTCTTT. This translates into CASSHDRVQVEAFF.

The V call is TRBV5-1, the J call TRBJ2-3; 9 bases agree with TRBD2. CDR3 length: 16 residues. CDR1 SGHRS and CDR2 YFSETQ come from the germline V gene. V shed 0 bases and J 1 base; nucleotides not matched to a gene: 3. CDR3 DNA: TGCGCCAGCAGCTTGGGGGTAGCGGGGGGCACAGATACGCAGTATTTT. This codes for CASSLGVAGGTDTQYF.

Written as DNA, the CDR3 is TGCGCCAGCAGCCAAGGGTACGACAGGGTTTCCTACGAGCAGTACTTC. Amino acids: CASSQGYDRVSYEQYF. The chain is built from TRBV4-3 and TRBJ2-7, with 7 positions matching TRBD1. Germline lookup yields CDR1 LGHNA and CDR2 YSLEER. The CDR3 loop spans 16 amino acids. The V gene end was trimmed by 1 base and the J gene end by 1 base; junction bases not matched to a gene: 7.

The V and J genes are TRBV7-3 and TRBJ1-2, with D tentatively TRBD1 (6 bases). V was clipped by 3 bases and J by 7 bases, with 15 bases between them. CDR1 and CDR2 from the germline V gene are SGHTA and FQGTGA. CDR3 length equals 14 residues. The CDR3 DNA is TGTGCCAGCAGCTTGACAGGCCGAGATAGTGGCTACACCTTC. This gives the protein CASSLTGRDSGYTF.

V is TRBV6-5 and J is TRBJ1-1, with 7 positions matching TRBD1. The CDR3 runs to 14 residues. The trim removed 5 bases at V and 0 bases at J, leaving 3 bases unmatched. Germline CDR1 MNHEY, CDR2 SVGAGI. The CDR3: CASSRGQLNTEAFF. In DNA form, the CDR3 reads TGTGCCAGCAGTAGGGGACAGTTGAACACTGAAGCTTTCTTT.

This clone was picked up one time. V usage is TRBV3-1 (or the pseudogene TRBV3-2) and J usage is TRBJ1-2; D not certain. This CDR3 has 15 residues. The ends were cut back, 1 base at V and 5 bases at J, with 14 bases in the middle. Germline V gene lookup returns CDR1 LGHDT and CDR2 YNNKEL (reference sequence). CDR3: CASSQALDNRYGYTF. CDR3 nucleotide sequence: TGTGCCAGCAGCCAAGCGCTTGACAATAGGTATGGCTACACCTTC.

This clone was counted a single time. The CDR3 DNA reads as TGTGCCAGCTCACCAAAGGGACAGGCGAACACCGGGGAGCTGTTTTTT. The encoded protein is CASSPKGQANTGELFF. V is TRBV18 and J is TRBJ2-2, with TRBD1 matching 8 bases. Unmatched junction bases numbered 2, after V lost 2 bases and J lost 0 bases. Germline V lookup: CDR1 KGHSH, CDR2 LQKENI. The CDR3 sequence is 16 residues long. Complete variable domain (other parts from reference TRBV18 and TRBJ2-2): NAGVMQNPRHLVRRRGQEARLRCSPMKGHSHVYWYRQLPEEGLKFMVYLQKENIIDESGMPKERFSAEFPKEGPSILRIQQVVRGDSAAYFCASSPKGQANTGELFFGEGSRLTVL.

On this clone: This may stem from a read error, because a much larger clone lies one nucleotide away. The rearrangement uses TRBV29-1 and TRBJ1-2; 9 positions agree with TRBD1. Unmatched junction bases numbered 13, after V lost 8 bases and J lost 6 bases. The length of the CDR3 is 14 residues. The V gene's germline CDR1 is SQVTM and CDR2 ANQGSEA. CDR3 amino acids: CSLGRTGEMDGYTF. The CDR3 nucleotides read TGCAGCCTAGGAAGGACAGGGGAAATGGATGGCTACACCTTC.

The V and J genes are TRBV5-1 and TRBJ1-2; 8 bases agree with TRBD1. J gave up 6 bases and V 4 bases, and 5 bases lay outside the gene matches. Germline V gene data show CDR1 as SGHRS and CDR2 as YFSETQ. CDR3 size: 13 residues. CDR3 DNA sequence: TGCGCCAGCAGCACGGGACAGGAAAATGGCTACACCTTC. Its translation is CASSTGQENGYTF.

This sequence joins TRBV19 and TRBJ1-1; 7 bases are shared with TRBD1. CDR1 and CDR2 (germline): LNHDA, SQIVND (reference sequence). Germline trimming cut 6 bases from V and 4 bases from J; bases unmatched to any gene: 8. The length of the CDR3 is 14 residues. CDR3 in amino acids: CASRAQGSGTEAFF. The CDR3 DNA follows: TGTGCCAGTAGAGCACAGGGGAGCGGCACTGAAGCTTTCTTT.

The V call is TRBV30, the J call TRBJ2-5, with 11 bases fitting TRBD1. V shed 3 bases, J shed 1 base, and the junction held 1 base outside the gene matches. CDR3 length: 14 amino acids. The germline gives CDR1 GTSNPN, CDR2 SVGIG (reference sequence). This chain's CDR3 is CAWRGTGGQETQYF. In DNA, the CDR3 is TGTGCCTGGAGGGGGACAGGGGGCCAAGAGACCCAGTACTTC.

Note on this clone: In the same sample, other DNA sequences code for this CDR3. V and J are TRBV12-3 or TRBV12-4 and TRBJ2-3; no definite D call. V lost 3 bases and J lost 6, with 4 bases in between. This CDR3 region has 11 residues. In nucleotides, the CDR3 is TGTGCCAGCAGTTTCCTGGATACGCAGTATTTT. Its translation: CASSFLDTQYF.

The V and J genes are TRBV24-1 and TRBJ2-1; 7 bases are shared with TRBD2. V trimming: 3 bases; J trimming: 1 base; junction bases outside the gene matches: 11. CDR1 and CDR2 from the germline V gene are KGHDR and SFDVKD. This CDR3 region has 18 residues. The CDR3 nucleotides read TGTGCCACCAGTGATGCGGTTGGTAGCGGGCTATCCTACAATGAGCAGTTCTTC. This translates into CATSDAVGSGLSYNEQFF.

This chain joins TRBV30 and TRBJ1-1; a weak D match, TRBD1 (6 bases). Germline V gene sequence: CDR1 GTSNPN, CDR2 SVGIG (reference sequence). The V gene lost 7 bases and the J gene lost 4 bases, with 10 bases spanning the gap. This CDR3 is 11 amino acids long. CDR3: CALRRGTEAFF. For the CDR3, the DNA is TGTGCCTTGCGCAGGGGCACTGAAGCTTTCTTT.

This clone was detected only once. The chain is built from TRBV30 and TRBJ2-3, with TRBD2 matching 14 bases. CDR1 is GTSNPN, CDR2 SVGIG, per germline (reference sequence). V trimming: 3 bases; J trimming: 4 bases; junction bases outside the gene matches: 3. This CDR3 spans 15 amino acids. The CDR3 reads CAWRGLAGASDTQYF. The CDR3 nucleotides are TGTGCCTGGAGGGGACTAGCGGGAGCTTCAGATACGCAGTATTTT.